Below are 22 T cell receptor beta chains sequenced from a single sample in a study of blood T cell repertoires in COVID-19 (dated by TCRdb to the early 2020s). Preparation of the library involved the immunoSEQ multiplex PCR assay. TCRdb's version of the immuneACCESS table is confined to in-frame rearrangements and falls short of the full clone set. An unresolved V gene accounts for under half of the shortfall where checked; the remainder is of unknown origin. The sample table contains more than 200,000 clones; only one count was recorded for about 87% of them. The ten most abundant clones make up roughly 1.7% of the sample. Sequencing was performed on peripheral blood. These receptors all stem from a man between 70 and 80 years old with acute or convalescent COVID-19.

The rearrangement joins TRBV19 to TRBJ2-1; 7 bases match TRBD1. The CDR3 spans 15 residues. Losses at the gene ends were 4 bases for V and 8 bases for J; bases not matched to a gene: 11. Germline CDR1 is LNHDA and CDR2 is SQIVND (reference sequence). This CDR3 is CASSTGGIDFDEQFF. CDR3 nucleotides: TGTGCCAGTAGTACAGGGGGTATTGATTTCGATGAGCAGTTCTTC.

This clone was counted once. J is TRBJ2-7 and V is TRBV15, with unresolved D. The V gene's germline CDR1 is LNHNV and CDR2 YYDKDF (reference sequence). This CDR3 is 13 amino acids long. Between the trimmed V and J ends, which lost 1 base and 6 bases, there was a span of 10 bases. This CDR3 reads CATSRAPGTEQYF. CDR3 sequence (DNA): TGTGCCACCAGCAGAGCCCCGGGTACCGAGCAGTACTTC. Looking up the rest from reference TRBV15 and TRBJ2-7 gives the full variable domain: DAMVIQNPRYQVTQFGKPVTLSCSQTLNHNVMYWYQQKSSQAPKLLFHYYDKDFNNEADTPDNFQSRRPNTSFCFLDIRSPGLGDTAMYLCATSRAPGTEQYFGPGTRLTVT.

J is TRBJ1-1 and V is TRBV6-5; no definite D call. This CDR3 comprises 14 residues. Per germline, CDR1 MNHEY and CDR2 SVGAGI. Between the trimmed V and J ends, which lost 7 bases and 8 bases, there was a span of 20 bases. The CDR3 bases are TGTGCCAGCACCGTCGGAGGGAGACTTTCCGAAGCTTTCTTT. It yields the protein CASTVGGRLSEAFF.

The chain combines TRBV6-6 with TRBJ2-1, with D unresolved. Trimming cost V 6 bases and J 9 bases, with 21 bases left between them. There are 15 residues in the CDR3. The germline gives CDR1 MNHNY, CDR2 SVGAGI (reference sequence). The CDR3 protein is CASRPLGRSRGEQFF. For the CDR3, the DNA is TGTGCCAGCAGGCCCTTGGGTCGGAGCCGAGGTGAGCAGTTCTTC.

CDR3 sequence reads: CASSLGTSINEQFF. The DNA of the CDR3 is TGTGCCAGCAGCTTAGGGACTAGCATAAATGAGCAGTTCTTC. The rearrangement links TRBV7-3 to TRBJ2-1, with 9 bases aligning to TRBD2. The CDR3 spans 14 residues. CDR1 is SGHTA and CDR2 is FQGTGA in the germline V gene. V lost 2 bases and J lost 7; bases outside the gene matches: 3.

This chain connects TRBV6-1 to TRBJ1-1; D not resolved. Germline-derived CDR1 and CDR2 are MNHNS and SASEGT. Trimming pared 2 bases from V and 0 bases from J, leaving 7 bases between. CDR3 size: 14 residues. CDR3: CASSESTVNTEAFF. The CDR3 DNA reads as TGTGCCAGCAGTGAATCCACAGTGAACACTGAAGCTTTCTTT.

The chain uses TRBV7-2 and TRBJ2-5; the match to TRBD1 covers 7 bases. This CDR3 is 16 amino acids long. The germline V gene has CDR1 SGHTA and CDR2 FQGNSA. After removal of 3 bases from V and 4 bases from J, the junction contained 11 bases not matched to a gene. This chain's CDR3 is CASSFHPQTGRETQYF. CDR3 bases: TGTGCCAGCAGCTTCCACCCTCAGACAGGGCGAGAGACCCAGTACTTC.

A single count supports this clone. The chain combines TRBV20-1 with TRBJ1-1; 8 nucleotides line up with TRBD1. The CDR3 has 14 residues. The ends lost 3 bases at V and 6 bases at J; junction bases unmatched: 9. Germline V gives CDR1 DFQATT, CDR2 SNEGSKA (reference sequence). The CDR3 DNA is TGCAGTGCTAGTAAACAGGGGGGGACCCCTGAAGCTTTCTTT. The encoded protein is CSASKQGGTPEAFF.

This clone was detected only once. The V gene is TRBV6-6, the J gene TRBJ1-5; D uncertain. Trimming stripped 7 bases from V and 4 bases from J, with 11 bases between. CDR1 MNHNY and CDR2 SVGAGI come from the germline V gene (reference sequence). The CDR3 runs 13 residues. The CDR3 reads CASTLTANQPQHF. As DNA, the CDR3 is TGTGCCAGCACTCTAACAGCTAATCAGCCCCAGCATTTT.

The CDR3 DNA reads TGTGCCAGCAGAGGACTAGCGGGAGTCGGTCGGGAGACCCAGTACTTC. It encodes CASRGLAGVGRETQYF. The chain uses TRBV27 and TRBJ2-5; TRBD2 agrees at 13 bases. Germline values: CDR1 MNHEY, CDR2 SMNVEV (reference sequence). The CDR3 contains 16 residues. Unmatched junction bases numbered 9, after V lost 6 bases and J lost 5 bases.

This rearrangement joins TRBV2 to TRBJ1-3; the D gene is possibly TRBD1 (6 bases). Germline loops: CDR1 SNHLY, CDR2 FYNNEI. The CDR3 covers 15 residues. V lost 6 bases to trimming and J lost 2 bases, with 14 bases between them. CDR3 in amino acids: CASSSGGQTGNTIYF. The DNA of the CDR3 is TGTGCCAGCAGCTCCGGGGGGCAGACTGGAAACACCATATATTTT.

This chain connects TRBV5-1 to TRBJ2-7, with D tentatively TRBD1 (6 bases). This CDR3 is 13 amino acids long. Trimming took off 4 bases at V and 3 bases at J, with 11 bases between the two ends. Germline V gene sequence: CDR1 SGHRS, CDR2 YFSETQ. CDR3: CASSRDIFYEQYF. The CDR3 DNA reads TGCGCCAGCAGCCGGGACATATTCTACGAGCAGTACTTC.

The chain couples TRBV15 to TRBJ1-5; a weak D match, TRBD1 (5 bases). From germline, CDR1 is LNHNV and CDR2 YYDKDF (reference sequence). The CDR3 length is 13 residues. The V gene lost 9 bases and the J gene lost 6 bases, with 15 bases spanning the gap. CDR3 residues: CATTSRQGQPQHF. CDR3 sequence (DNA): TGTGCCACTACCTCGCGGCAGGGTCAGCCCCAGCATTTT.

The genes are TRBV3-1 (or the pseudogene TRBV3-2) and TRBJ2-7; no clear D gene. CDR1 and CDR2 (germline): LGHDT, YNNKEL (reference sequence). With 0 bases removed from V and 2 bases from J, the gap between germline ends came to 2 bases. CDR3 length: 12 residues. This CDR3 reads CASSQDTYEQYF. The DNA of the CDR3 is TGTGCCAGCAGCCAAGATACCTACGAGCAGTACTTC.

This clone was picked up one time. The chain recombines TRBV4-2 with TRBJ2-1; TRBD1 matches at 7 bases. Germline assignment: CDR1 LGHNA and CDR2 YNFKEQ. The CDR3 has 15 residues. V was pared by 8 bases and J by 9 bases, with 16 bases of the junction left unmatched. CDR3 nucleotide sequence: TGTGCCAGCGGACCGGGACAGCCTGTTGGGGGTGAGCAGTTCTTC. As protein: CASGPGQPVGGEQFF.

The chain has TRBV29-1 and TRBJ1-5; 8 bases agree with TRBD1. The CDR3 sequence is 13 residues long. Germline assignment: CDR1 SQVTM and CDR2 ANQGSEA. Trimming at V came to 4 bases and at J to 5 bases, leaving 4 bases not matched to a gene. This CDR3 reads CSVGQGNDQPQHF. The DNA of the CDR3 is TGCAGCGTTGGACAGGGGAACGATCAGCCCCAGCATTTT. Supplemented by reference TRBV29-1 and TRBJ1-5, the full variable domain reads SAVISQKPSRDICQRGTSLTIQCQVDSQVTMMFWYRQQPGQSLTLIATANQGSEATYESGFVIDKFPISRPNLTFSTLTVSNMSPEDSSIYLCSVGQGNDQPQHFGDGTRLSIL.

The V gene is TRBV4-3, the J gene TRBJ2-1; 12 nucleotides agree with TRBD2. The germline V gene encodes CDR1 LGHNA and CDR2 YSLEER. V shed 4 bases, J shed 8 bases, and the junction held 6 bases outside the gene matches. The CDR3 consists of 15 residues. CDR3 in amino acids: CASSPSGRASDEQFF. CDR3 bases: TGCGCCAGCAGCCCTAGCGGGAGGGCTAGCGATGAGCAGTTCTTC.

The CDR3 reads CASRQGLVNQPQHF. CDR3 bases: TGTGCCAGTAGGCAGGGATTAGTCAATCAGCCCCAGCATTTT. This sequence joins TRBV19 and TRBJ1-5, with D tentatively TRBD1 (5 bases). Germline lookup yields CDR1 LNHDA and CDR2 SQIVND (reference sequence). V gave up 6 bases and J gave up 3 bases, with 12 bases separating them. CDR3 length: 14 residues.

This sequence joins TRBV6-2 or TRBV6-3 and TRBJ2-7; TRBD1 agrees at 9 bases. The CDR3 consists of 15 residues. V lost 5 bases and J lost 3; bases outside the gene matches: 8. Looked up from germline, CDR1 is MNHEY and CDR2 is SVGEGT. Here the CDR3 reads CASSLGQGRNYEQYF. The DNA of the CDR3 is TGTGCCAGCAGTCTTGGACAGGGGCGCAACTACGAGCAGTACTTC.

The chain recombines TRBV5-6 with TRBJ2-7, with D possibly being TRBD2 (6 bases). Germline assignment: CDR1 SGHDT and CDR2 YYEEEE. This CDR3 spans 18 amino acids. Trimming left V 0 bases short and J 5 bases short, with 24 bases between. This chain's CDR3 is CASSLEYWGETAADEQYF. CDR3 bases: TGTGCCAGCAGCTTGGAGTACTGGGGGGAAACGGCGGCCGACGAGCAGTACTTC.

J is TRBJ1-4 and V is TRBV6-5; 7 bases match TRBD1. Trimming removed 2 bases from V and 5 bases from J; junction bases left unmatched: 2. This CDR3 has 14 residues. Germline lookup yields CDR1 MNHEY and CDR2 SVGAGI. The CDR3 spells CASSYRGLNEKLFF. The CDR3 DNA reads as TGTGCCAGCAGTTACAGGGGGCTAAATGAAAAACTGTTTTTT.

This chain links TRBV6-4 with TRBJ1-5; TRBD1 agrees at 9 bases. The CDR3 extends over 15 amino acids. Germline CDR1 is MRHNA and CDR2 is SNTAGT. The trim removed 3 bases at V and 6 bases at J, leaving 6 bases unmatched. The CDR3 bases are TGTGCCAGCAGTGATCGGGACAGGGTGCGTCAGCCCCAGCATTTT. As protein: CASSDRDRVRQPQHF.